This T cell receptor beta chain was recorded in a study of CD8 T cells in ankylosing spondylitis. Study findings and constraints: In ankylosing spondylitis patients, matched synovial fluid reportedly showed significant enrichment of disease-linked clones.

In the case of this clonotype: Its antigen is currently unknown.

The germline gives CDR1 SGHTA, CDR2 FQGNSA. The CDR3 runs to 14 residues. V dropped 9 bases and J dropped 6; count of bases not matched to a gene: 6. Making the TCR beta libraries involved quantitative 5'-RACE with molecular barcodes. TCRdb recomputed calls from the 5' RACE reads with MiXCR, one row per CDR3 protein. The data hold more than 30,000 distinct CDR3 sequences, with approximately 10% observed a single time. The chain links TRBV7-2 to TRBJ2-2, with TRBD1 identical over 11 bases. Input material: synovial fluid, either unsorted or a sorted T cell fraction (not recorded which). The source of this sequence is a male donor with ankylosing spondylitis. The CDR3 nucleotides read TGTGCCAGAGATACGGGACAGGGGGCCGGGGAGCTGTTTTTT. This codes for CARDTGQGAGELFF.